The present T cell receptor (beta chain) was sequenced within a study of tumor and adjacent non-tumor tissue in lung cancer. Study as a whole: Aged about 30 to 76 years, patients included fewer than 11 men and 4 to 6 women with stage I to III disease. Study-level points and caveats: Shorter survival was associated with higher TCR diversity in tumors. Significantly higher TCR diversity was found in tumor than normal lung.

The library came from three nested PCR rounds adapted from ARM-PCR protocols. TCRdb re-called the multiplex PCR reads with MiXCR, one entry per CDR3 protein. This sample has roughly 220,000 distinct CDR3 sequences, with 60% to 75% found just once. On this clonotype: Antigen specificity is unknown. One base away lies a much larger clone, so this may be a sequencing read error.

From germline, CDR1 is MNHNY and CDR2 SVGAGI (reference sequence). The CDR3 contains 16 residues. No cell sorting was done before RNA was extracted from the tissue. The chain combines TRBV6-6 with TRBJ2-1; 9 nucleotides line up with TRBD2. The source is a man between 60 and 70 years old with non-small cell lung cancer. The sequenced material came from lung tumor tissue. The CDR3 spells CASSYSLAGSYNEQLF. For the CDR3, the DNA is TGTGCCAGCAGTTACTCGCTAGCGGGATCGTACAATGAGCAGTTATTC.